A selection of T cell receptor beta chains follows, all from one sample in a study of cytomegalovirus exposure and HLA in healthy donors. Repertoires were generated with immunoSEQ multiplex PCR, while TCRdb's copy carries only in-frame clones and drops some. The data show about 100,000 clones, 76% seen once. Input material: PBMCs. These receptors were taken from a man between 18 and 35 years old in good health and CMV-seronegative. The conserved cysteine and the conserved F or W are not part of the CDR3 here.

TRBV5-1,TRBJ2-1,ASAGDSYNEQF
TRBV19,TRBJ2-2,ASSGQGGRPKLF
TRBV5-5,TRBJ1-5,ASSGGDGYQPQH
TRBV14,TRBJ1-2,ASSQNFPYGYT
TRBV7-2,TRBJ2-1,ASSLVAGAYNEQF
TRBV18,TRBJ2-3,ASSPTPGLAGWDTQY
TRBV18,TRBJ2-7,ASSGTGGVAEQY
TRBV6-1,TRBJ2-3,ASSEVAGGLDTQY
TRBV7-9,TRBJ1-2,ASIGTGGVGGYT
TRBV6-4,TRBJ2-1,ASSKDRGYNEQF
TRBV27,TRBJ2-7,ASPSDTIGYEQY
TRBV7-9,TRBJ2-1,ASSLGSVVEQF
TRBV7-2,TRBJ1-2,ASSLDRTVGYT
TRBV6-1,TRBJ2-1,AGGDSHPNEQF
TRBV6-6,TRBJ1-1,ASTPQGTEAF
TRBV5-4,TRBJ2-7,ASSFPEPGQNYEQY
TRBV25-1,TRBJ1-5,ASSELGGSNQPQH
TRBV7-8,TRBJ2-5,ASSLAPRGLAGGNKKTQY
TRBV14,TRBJ1-4,ASSQGDGLGQREKLF
TRBV18,TRBJ2-5,ASSPRGQETQY
TRBV5-1,TRBJ1-1,ASSVTGNPNTEAF
TRBV6-4,TRBJ1-2,ASSETSAANYGYP
TRBV7-8,TRBJ2-7,ASSSGGTLREQY
TRBV10-3,TRBJ2-7,AISEGRGLPYEQY
TRBV6-4,TRBJ2-5,ASSDARGRTETQY
TRBV18,TRBJ1-5,ASTGFSGQPQH
TRBV6-5,TRBJ1-1,ASTTTGNTEAF
TRBV27,TRBJ2-3,ASRSTSRGTDTQY
TRBV7-2,TRBJ2-3,ASSSGTVSTDTQY
TRBV6-1,TRBJ1-1,ASSGQGTHTEAF
TRBV7-2,TRBJ2-7,ASSSPPGTVYYEQY
TRBV10-3,TRBJ2-5,AISELLGASGGPAEETQY
TRBV7-8,TRBJ2-1,ASSFRYDEQF
TRBV11-1,TRBJ1-1,ASSLTGNTEAF
TRBV7-6,TRBJ1-5,ASSLAPDQPQH
TRBV7-2,TRBJ2-1,ASSLAGWSSYNEQF
TRBV5-6,TRBJ2-5,ASSLWSKETQY
TRBV7-2,TRBJ2-5,ASSLVDRGGETQY
TRBV5-1,TRBJ1-1,ASSLNSVNTEAF
TRBV6-5,TRBJ1-2,ASSSGHAEGGYT
TRBV19,TRBJ2-6,ASTKSSGTGGSGANVLT
TRBV28,TRBJ1-1,ASSLSGGGPEAF
TRBV19,TRBJ2-3,ASSIARGNTDTQY
TRBV15,TRBJ2-5,ATSRDLVMGQILQETQY
TRBV5-4,TRBJ2-7,ASSFGQGLYYEQY
TRBV9,TRBJ1-2,ASSPQRGTHGFYGYT
TRBV11-3,TRBJ2-1,ASSLDGDNEQF
TRBV5-1,TRBJ1-1,ASSLDSGLMNTEAF
TRBV6-5,TRBJ1-2,ASSYGQGANYGYT
TRBV27,TRBJ2-7,ASSSTGYEQY